A selection of T cell receptor beta chains follows, all from one sample in a study of CD8+ T cells in alopecia areata. Repertoires were generated with immunoSEQ multiplex PCR, while TCRdb's copy carries only in-frame clones and drops some. The sample contains 150,000 to 200,000 clones, 55% of which appear only once. Sequencing was done on a sample of CD4+ T cells sorted from blood. These receptor sequences come from a human donor in good health. Each CDR3 is given with its conserved first and last residue. D genes are given only for firm matches. Size is stated for part of the rows, as once, few or many counts, or as a class when the clone is expanded.

d_gene,v_gene,abundance,len,j_gene,CDR3aa,CDR3nt
TRBD2,TRBV2,NA,13,TRBJ2-7,CASRISGTSGGFF,TGTGCCAGCAGAATCTCCGGGACTAGCGGGGGTTTCTTC
NA,TRBV29-1,NA,11,TRBJ2-7,CSVGLAYEQYF,TGCAGCGTTGGACTAGCCTACGAGCAGTACTTC
TRBD1,TRBV6-6,NA,15,TRBJ2-1,CASSYRDRGSNEQFF,TGTGCCAGCAGTTACCGGGACAGGGGTAGTAATGAGCAGTTCTTC
NA,TRBV30,few,13,TRBJ2-7,CAWSVGGGYEQYF,TGTGCCTGGAGTGTAGGAGGGGGATACGAGCAGTACTTC
TRBD2,TRBV10-2,NA,16,TRBJ2-1,CASSDQGLAGANEQFF,TGCGCCAGCAGTGATCAAGGTCTAGCGGGAGCGAATGAGCAGTTCTTC
NA,TRBV6-5,few,13,TRBJ2-1,CASSYFPSGEQFF,TGTGCCAGCAGTTACTTCCCTTCCGGTGAGCAGTTCTTC
NA,TRBV5-1,NA,14,TRBJ1-2,CASSLGQEPWGYTF,TGCGCCAGCAGCTTGGGTCAGGAGCCTTGGGGCTACACCTTC
NA,TRBV5-5,NA,14,TRBJ2-7,CASSLAEGHYEQYF,TGTGCCAGCAGCTTGGCCGAGGGACACTACGAGCAGTACTTC
NA,TRBV15,NA,14,TRBJ1-3,CATSRGDSGNTIYF,TGTGCCACCAGCAGAGGGGACTCTGGAAACACCATATATTTT
NA,TRBV5-1,once,16,TRBJ2-7,CASSLGEGVVGYEQYF,TGCGCCAGCAGCCTCGGGGAAGGAGTAGTTGGGTACGAGCAGTACTTC
TRBD1,TRBV29-1,NA,14,TRBJ2-5,CSASTTGVSETQYF,TGCAGCGCCTCGACGACAGGGGTCTCAGAGACCCAGTACTTC
NA,TRBV10-3,NA,13,TRBJ2-7,CATEGPGSYEQYF,TGTGCCACCGAGGGCCCAGGTTCCTACGAGCAGTACTTC
NA,TRBV7-9,NA,13,TRBJ2-7,CASSLGQPYEQYF,TGTGCCAGCAGCTTAGGGCAACCCTACGAGCAGTACTTC
TRBD1,TRBV29-1,once,14,TRBJ2-3,CSVVKTGVPDTQYF,TGCAGCGTCGTCAAGACAGGGGTTCCAGATACGCAGTATTTT
NA,TRBV29-1,NA,13,TRBJ2-1,CSVEVRPLNEQFF,TGCAGCGTTGAGGTGAGACCACTCAATGAGCAGTTCTTC
NA,TRBV7-8,NA,17,TRBJ2-6,CASSFTGRYSGANVLTF,TGTGCCAGCAGCTTCACCGGGAGATACTCTGGGGCCAACGTCCTGACTTTC
TRBD2,TRBV7-6,NA,18,TRBJ2-7,CASTEYPLAGGGTYEQYF,TGTGCCAGCACCGAGTACCCCTTAGCGGGAGGTGGGACCTACGAGCAGTACTTC
TRBD1,TRBV2,NA,15,TRBJ1-2,CASSVLQGAGYGYTF,TGTGCCAGCAGTGTATTGCAGGGGGCTGGATATGGCTACACCTTC
TRBD2,TRBV5-1,NA,15,TRBJ2-1,CASRREGRNYNEQFF,TGCGCCAGCAGGCGGGAGGGCCGAAACTACAATGAGCAGTTCTTC
NA,TRBV7-9,NA,15,TRBJ2-2,CASSFSFSNTGELFF,TGTGCCAGCAGCTTTTCCTTCTCGAACACCGGGGAGCTGTTTTTT
NA,TRBV28,few,14,TRBJ2-7,CASSLAGRLYEQYF,TGTGCCAGCAGCTTGGCCGGGAGATTGTACGAGCAGTACTTC
NA,TRBV29-1,NA,15,TRBJ2-3,CSASPAGKITDTQYF,TGCAGCGCCAGCCCTGCAGGGAAAATTACAGATACGCAGTATTTT
NA,TRBV7-6,NA,16,TRBJ2-7,CASSQRAGTGSYEQYF,TGTGCCAGCAGCCAGCGGGCGGGCACAGGTTCCTACGAGCAGTACTTC
NA,TRBV7-9,few,15,TRBJ2-3,CASSRSAFSTDTQYF,TGTGCCAGCAGCAGGAGCGCGTTTAGCACAGATACGCAGTATTTT
NA,TRBV30,many,13,TRBJ1-4,CAWRTPNHRGLFF,TGTGCCTGGAGGACCCCCAATCACCGAGGGCTGTTTTTT
NA,TRBV14,few,14,TRBJ2-6,CASSRDSGANVLTF,TGTGCCAGCAGCCGCGACTCTGGGGCCAACGTCCTGACTTTC
TRBD2,TRBV27,NA,15,TRBJ2-1,CASSLISGGSAAQFF,TGTGCCAGCAGTTTAATCTCCGGGGGGAGTGCAGCGCAGTTCTTC
NA,TRBV29-1,NA,12,TRBJ2-3,CSFGTLGDTQYF,TGCAGCTTCGGGACTCTGGGAGATACGCAGTATTTT
TRBD1,TRBV27,few,15,TRBJ2-7,CASSPTRQGVFEQYF,TGTGCCAGCAGTCCAACTAGACAGGGGGTCTTCGAGCAGTACTTC
NA,TRBV6-6,NA,16,TRBJ2-5,CASKRGGQRGQETQYF,TGTGCCAGCAAAAGGGGGGGACAAAGAGGGCAGGAGACCCAGTACTTC
NA,TRBV29-1,few,10,TRBJ2-1,CSVGRDEQFF,TGCAGCGTTGGGAGGGATGAGCAGTTCTTC
NA,TRBV5-1,NA,15,TRBJ2-7,CASSLDWAGSLEQYF,TGCGCCAGCAGCTTGGACTGGGCGGGGAGCCTCGAGCAGTACTTC
NA,TRBV25-1,NA,12,TRBJ2-7,CASTGQSYEQYF,TGTGCCAGCACCGGACAGTCCTACGAGCAGTACTTC
TRBD2,TRBV4-1,NA,17,TRBJ2-1,CASSQDYGTSGSDEQFF,TGCGCCAGCAGCCAAGATTATGGAACTAGCGGGAGTGATGAGCAGTTCTTC
NA,TRBV29-1,NA,12,TRBJ2-1,CSVKSSYNEQFF,TGCAGCGTTAAGAGCTCCTACAATGAGCAGTTCTTC
NA,TRBV9,NA,13,TRBJ1-5,CAVLLRGNQPQHF,TGTGCCGTCCTTCTCCGGGGCAATCAGCCCCAGCATTTT
NA,TRBV7-9,few,15,TRBJ2-6,CASSLKLQGANVLTF,TGTGCCAGCAGCTTAAAGCTTCAAGGGGCCAACGTCCTGACTTTC
NA,TRBV7-2,NA,14,TRBJ2-5,CASSLMGYQETQYF,TGTGCCAGCAGCTTGATGGGCTACCAAGAGACCCAGTACTTC
TRBD1,TRBV29-1,NA,14,TRBJ1-2,CSVTGSSLLGGYTF,TGCAGCGTGACAGGGTCTTCTCTCTTGGGTGGCTACACCTTC
NA,TRBV6-1,NA,11,TRBJ1-1,CASTYHTEAFF,TGTGCCAGCACTTACCACACTGAAGCTTTCTTT
NA,TRBV4-1,NA,19,TRBJ2-6,CASSQDGPGPGSGANVLTF,TGCGCCAGCAGCCAAGATGGCCCGGGCCCGGGGTCTGGGGCCAACGTCCTGACTTTC
NA,TRBV29-1,NA,11,TRBJ1-2,CSVEENYGYTF,TGCAGCGTTGAAGAGAACTATGGCTACACCTTC
TRBD1,TRBV7-9,NA,12,TRBJ2-5,CASSRDRGTQYF,TGTGCCAGCAGCCGGGACAGAGGGACCCAGTACTTC
NA,TRBV4-1,NA,17,TRBJ2-7,CASSQDRGDSTTYEQYF,TGCGCCAGCAGCCAAGATAGGGGGGACAGTACCACCTACGAGCAGTACTTC
NA,TRBV7-9,few,13,TRBJ2-1,CASSLDGNNEQFF,TGTGCCAGCAGCCTGGACGGGAACAATGAGCAGTTCTTC